The 2 T cell receptor beta chains reported below all come from one sample, sequenced in a study of OX40 agonist ivuxolimab in advanced cancers. Method: immunoSEQ multiplex PCR; TCRdb's copy keeps in-frame clones and lacks some. The sample consists of 65,000 to 95,000 clones, roughly 87% of them appearing once. The sample in question was CD4+ or CD8+ T cells sorted from blood, obtained in a trial of the OX40 agonist ivuxolimab. Receptor source: an adult with an advanced solid tumor such as melanoma, head and neck, liver or kidney cancer.

This clone is a singleton in its sample. This chain connects TRBV7-2 to TRBJ2-7, with 8 bases identical to TRBD1. V shed 3 bases, J shed 12 bases, and the junction held 10 bases outside the gene matches. Germline lookup yields CDR1 SGHTA and CDR2 FQGNSA. The CDR3 is 13 residues long. CDR3 region: CASSFTRQGKLYF. CDR3 bases: TGTGCCAGCAGCTTTACCCGACAGGGGAAGTTGTACTTC.

V gene TRBV19 combines with J gene TRBJ1-1; D not certain. Germline loops: CDR1 LNHDA, CDR2 SQIVND (reference sequence). V lost 6 bases and J lost 1, with 12 bases in between. The CDR3 is 14 amino acids. The CDR3 DNA follows: TGTGCCAGTAGAGGCGCCCCCTCGAACACTGAAGCTTTCTTT. Amino acid sequence: CASRGAPSNTEAFF.